The clone carrying this TCR beta chain was observed at least ten times. No antigen is known for it. This specimen belongs to a study of T cells in Graves' hyperthyroidism and ophthalmopathy. General study results and limits: Most clonotypes expanded in thyroid above 0.001 were likewise present in blood.

Patients were excluded because of uncontrolled infection, other autoimmune disease, pregnancy or lactation. Trimming took off 2 bases at V and 1 base at J, with 14 bases between the two ends. The CDR3 has 16 amino acids. Germline values: CDR1 SEHNR, CDR2 FQNEAQ (reference sequence). The source material, RNA transcripts, was used to amplify TCR beta CDR3 regions. First-round RT-PCR with HTBI primers amplified the TCR CDR3 region. Each CDR3 protein gets one entry after TCRdb re-called the multiplex PCR reads with MiXCR. The data contain 530,000 or so distinct CDR3 sequences, approximately 25% of them singletons.

The sequencing sample was made of blood. This rearrangement joins TRBV7-9 to TRBJ1-2; D is undetermined. This clonotype was obtained from a woman aged 25 to 39 with Graves' ophthalmopathy. CDR3 residues: CASSLHGGAYNYGYTF. CDR3 nucleotides: TGTGCCAGCAGCTTACACGGCGGCGCTTATAACTATGGCTACACCTTC.